One and the same sample provided the 27 T cell receptor beta chains below, sequenced in a study of Graves' ophthalmopathy and Graves' hyperthyroidism. Researchers took RNA transcripts and amplified TCR beta CDR3 regions from them. In the first round, RT-PCR was carried out with HTBI primers, and a multiplex PCR formed the second round. TCRdb independently ran MiXCR on the multiplex PCR reads; one entry per CDR3 protein. The table lists around 1,200,000 distinct CDR3 sequences, about 36% of them singletons. Material for sequencing was peripheral blood or thyroid tissue (not recorded which). The receptors derive from an adult man with Graves' hyperthyroidism.

The CDR3 region is CASSPGQYSSKSPLHF. The DNA of the CDR3 is TGTGCCAGCAGCCCAGGACAGTATTCCTCAAAGTCACCCCTCCACTTT. The chain employs TRBV5-4 and TRBJ1-6; TRBD1 might be the D (6 bases). The germline CDR1 and CDR2 sequences are SGHNT and YYREEE (reference sequence). This CDR3 region has 16 residues. Trimming pared 4 bases from V and 10 bases from J, leaving 21 bases between.

About this clonotype itself: A much larger clone differs by one base, so this may be a read error. The genes are TRBV20-1 and TRBJ2-7, with D perhaps TRBD1 (6 bases). Germline assignment: CDR1 DFQATT and CDR2 SNEGSKA (reference sequence). This CDR3 is 14 amino acids long. DNA for the CDR3: TGCACTGCTAGAGAGGCAGGGGCCTCCTACGAGCAGTACTTC. As protein: CTAREAGASYEQYF.

This clonotype was detected a few times. The chain couples TRBV10-2 to TRBJ1-1; D may be TRBD1 (6 bases). With 4 bases removed from V and 5 bases from J, the gap between germline ends came to 11 bases. The CDR3 consists of 13 residues. Germline V gene data show CDR1 as WSHSY and CDR2 as SAAADI. CDR3 bases: TGCGCCAGCAGTGTCGGGGGCCAAACTGAAGCTTTCTTT. This gives the protein CASSVGGQTEAFF.

This clonotype has ten or more counts. This CDR3 reads CSARVGGANSYEQYF. The CDR3 DNA reads as TGCAGTGCTAGAGTTGGCGGGGCGAACTCCTACGAGCAGTACTTC. The chain employs TRBV20-1 and TRBJ2-7, with a weak D call TRBD2 (6 bases). Trimming left V 1 base short and J 0 bases short, with 13 bases between. The germline gives CDR1 DFQATT, CDR2 SNEGSKA (reference sequence). This CDR3 has 15 amino acids.

This clonotype has a handful of counts. Germline is not matched at one junction end, which may reflect a read error. The chain joins TRBV10-3 to TRBJ1-4; the match to TRBD1 covers 9 bases. Looked up from germline, CDR1 is ENHRY and CDR2 is SYGVKD. CDR3 length equals 11 residues. CDR3 sequence (DNA): TGTGCCACGACGAGGGGTAGGGACAGGGTCTTT. Protein sequence: CATTRGRDRVF.

This clonotype was seen at least ten times. This rearrangement joins TRBV29-1 to TRBJ2-2; TRBD2 might be the D (7 bases). This CDR3 is 15 amino acids long. V was pared by 3 bases and J by 5 bases, with 16 bases between. Per germline, CDR1 SQVTM and CDR2 ANQGSEA. CDR3 protein: CSVDDGGPLTGELFF. The CDR3 nucleotides are TGCAGCGTTGATGACGGGGGGCCGTTGACCGGGGAGCTGTTTTTT.

The rearrangement joins TRBV15 to TRBJ1-2, with D unresolved. V was trimmed by 3 bases and J by 8 bases, leaving 10 bases between them. Germline-derived CDR1 and CDR2 are LNHNV and YYDKDF (reference sequence). The CDR3 is 12 residues long. In nucleotides, the CDR3 is TGTGCCACCAGCAGCTTACGGGCCGGCTACACCTTC. The encoded protein is CATSSLRAGYTF.

This clonotype was seen a few times. This rearrangement joins TRBV6-5 to TRBJ1-1, with TRBD1 matching over 8 bases. V dropped 7 bases and J dropped 11; count of bases not matched to a gene: 9. The CDR3 is 12 residues long. CDR1 and CDR2 from the germline V gene are MNHEY and SVGAGI. The CDR3 DNA reads as TGTGCCAGCATCTCCGCCAGGGGGCCGGCTTTCTTT. Protein sequence: CASISARGPAFF.

Here the CDR3 DNA reads TGTGCCAGCAGCTTGGACAGGGTTGCCCCAGAGGAACTGTTTTTT. Translation gives CASSLDRVAPEELFF. The chain recombines TRBV7-9 with TRBJ1-4; TRBD1 aligns across 8 bases. The CDR3 is 15 residues long. Germline lookup yields CDR1 SEHNR and CDR2 FQNEAQ (reference sequence). V trimming: 3 bases; J trimming: 12 bases; junction bases outside the gene matches: 12.

This clonotype was counted many times. V is TRBV13 and J is TRBJ1-1, with no clear D. Germline V lookup: CDR1 PRHDT, CDR2 FYEKMQ (reference sequence). Between the trimmed V and J ends, which lost 4 bases and 8 bases, there was a span of 11 bases. The CDR3 runs 12 residues. Here the CDR3 DNA reads TGTGCCAGCAGCTGGACGCGGGGAGAAGCTTTCTTT. Translation gives CASSWTRGEAFF. The whole variable domain, filled in from reference TRBV13 and TRBJ1-1, reads AAGVIQSPRHLIKEKRETATLKCYPIPRHDTVYWYQQGPGQDPQFLISFYEKMQSDKGSIPDRFSAQQFSDYHSELNMSSLELGDSALYFCASSWTRGEAFFGQGTRLTVV.

This clonotype came up many times. This chain joins TRBV30 and TRBJ2-5; 7 nucleotides agree with TRBD1. The CDR3 spans 14 residues. Germline CDR1 and CDR2: GTSNPN and SVGIG (reference sequence). V shed 2 bases, J shed 2 bases, and the junction held 5 bases outside the gene matches. The CDR3 reads CAWSLGTVQETQYF. The DNA for the CDR3 is TGTGCCTGGAGTCTCGGGACAGTTCAAGAGACCCAGTACTTC.

The chain employs TRBV3-1 and TRBJ1-5; possible D gene TRBD1, 6 bases. Germline V gives CDR1 LGHDT, CDR2 YNNKEL (reference sequence). The CDR3 totals 17 residues. V shed 3 bases and J shed 2 bases, with 17 bases lying between them. As DNA, the CDR3 is TGTGCCAGCAGCCAGCACGGGGGGGGCAGGGGCAATCAGCCCCAGCATTTT. Amino acids: CASSQHGGGRGNQPQHF.

The chain couples TRBV7-9 to TRBJ1-1, with a weak D call TRBD1 (5 bases). With 4 bases removed from V and 5 bases from J, the gap between germline ends came to 14 bases. There are 14 residues in the CDR3. CDR1 is SEHNR and CDR2 is FQNEAQ in the germline V gene (reference sequence). The chain's CDR3 is CASSSVEGRTEAFF. CDR3 nucleotide sequence: TGTGCCAGCAGCTCCGTTGAGGGGCGAACTGAAGCTTTCTTT.

This clonotype was counted between two and nine times. The chain links TRBV20-1 to TRBJ2-7, with D hard to call. Germline loops: CDR1 DFQATT, CDR2 SNEGSKA (reference sequence). Deletions cut 0 bases from V and 2 bases from J, with 17 bases between. CDR3 size: 16 residues. CDR3 protein: CSARDRVVQTPYEQYF. The CDR3 DNA sequence: TGCAGTGCTAGAGATCGAGTGGTCCAAACGCCCTACGAGCAGTACTTC.

This clonotype was picked up a small number of times. The chain links TRBV12-3 or TRBV12-4 to TRBJ1-2, with 10 bases fitting TRBD1. The CDR3 is made up of 14 amino acids. V was pared by 3 bases and J by 5 bases, with 3 bases of the junction left unmatched. The CDR3 here is CASSLDRGMYGYTF. DNA of the CDR3: TGTGCCAGCAGTTTGGACAGGGGGATGTATGGCTACACCTTC.

This chain joins TRBV7-2 and TRBJ1-4, with D possibly matching TRBD1 (6 bases). V was cut by 5 bases and J by 6 bases, with 10 bases left in between. The CDR3 consists of 13 residues. Germline V lookup: CDR1 SGHTA, CDR2 FQGNSA. The CDR3 protein is CASSPGTHEKLFF. The CDR3 DNA follows: TGTGCCAGCAGCCCCGGGACACATGAAAAACTGTTTTTT.

A single count supports this clonotype. The rearrangement joins TRBV5-4 to TRBJ1-1; D may be TRBD1 (6 bases). Deletions cut 3 bases from V and 4 bases from J, with 16 bases between. The V gene's germline CDR1 is SGHNT and CDR2 YYREEE (reference sequence). This CDR3 spans 15 amino acids. Written as DNA, the CDR3 is TGTGCCAGCAGCTGGATACAGGGATTGTGCACTGAAGCTTTCTTT. Translating it yields CASSWIQGLCTEAFF.

This clonotype was seen a handful of times. The CDR3 DNA is TGTGCCAGCAGTTCTATCCTGGGACAGGCGAATCAGCCCCAGCATTTT. Residues: CASSSILGQANQPQHF. This chain uses TRBV6-2 or TRBV6-3 with TRBJ1-5, with 8 bases that match TRBD1. Germline CDR1 reads MNHEY; CDR2 reads SVGEGT. The V segment lost 4 bases and the J segment 4 bases; nucleotides outside the gene matches: 9. CDR3 length equals 16 residues.

This clonotype was counted at least ten times. The V and J genes are TRBV7-2 and TRBJ2-5; D is possibly TRBD2 (5 bases). V lost 5 bases and J lost 5, with 15 bases in between. In germline, CDR1 is SGHTA, CDR2 FQGNSA. This CDR3 spans 14 amino acids. The CDR3 DNA reads TGTGCCAGCAGCGGTAGCCGGGATGGCGAGACCCAGTACTTC. It yields the protein CASSGSRDGETQYF.

The chain joins TRBV7-9 to TRBJ1-2; D is ambiguous. Looked up from germline, CDR1 is SEHNR and CDR2 is FQNEAQ (reference sequence). V was clipped by 6 bases and J by 4 bases, with 12 bases between them. The CDR3 length is 13 residues. The CDR3 spells CASSTPGIYGYTF. DNA for the CDR3: TGTGCCAGCAGTACTCCCGGGATCTATGGCTACACCTTC.

In the case of this clonotype: With a much larger clone just one base away, this may be a read error. The chain carries TRBV11-2 and TRBJ2-2, with a tentative D call TRBD1 (6 bases). Germline V gene data show CDR1 as SGHAT and CDR2 as FQNNGV. The CDR3 has 15 residues. In nucleotides, the CDR3 is TGTACCAGCAGCCGGGACAACGCGAACACCGGGGAGCTGTTTTTT. It codes for CTSSRDNANTGELFF.

This clonotype was seen a few times. The V gene is TRBV10-3, the J gene TRBJ1-2; 9 positions agree with TRBD1. J lost 3 bases, V lost 2 bases, and 10 bases had no gene match. Per the germline V gene, CDR1 is ENHRY and CDR2 is SYGVKD. This CDR3 has 17 residues. DNA of the CDR3: TGTGCCATCAGTGAGGCGCAACAGGGGGCGCAAGACTATGGCTACACCTTC. Translated, it gives CAISEAQQGAQDYGYTF.

V is TRBV6-5 and J is TRBJ2-2, with TRBD1 matching over 9 bases. V lost 2 bases, J lost 4 bases, and 14 bases stayed unmatched. This CDR3 has 19 amino acids. In germline, CDR1 is MNHEY, CDR2 SVGAGI. The DNA of the CDR3 is TGTGCCAGCAGTTACCAACGTCTGGTAGGGACAGGGTTCACCGGGGAGCTGTTTTTT. It translates to CASSYQRLVGTGFTGELFF.

In this sample, this clonotype turned up many times. The rearrangement links TRBV29-1 to TRBJ1-1; D call uncertain. The CDR3 is 12 amino acids. V was cut by 3 bases and J by 8 bases, with 13 bases left in between. Germline V gene sequence: CDR1 SQVTM, CDR2 ANQGSEA. The CDR3 DNA reads TGCAGCGTTGATCCGGGAGGCCTGGAAGCTTTCTTT. It codes for CSVDPGGLEAFF.

The J gene is TRBJ1-2, the V gene TRBV25-1, with D possibly being TRBD1 (6 bases). Germline V gene lookup returns CDR1 MGHDK and CDR2 SYGVNS. CDR3 length: 13 amino acids. Between the trimmed V and J ends, which lost 5 bases and 4 bases, there was a span of 11 bases. The CDR3 DNA reads as TGTGCCAGCAGTAGACGACAGGTCTATGGCTACACCTTC. Amino acid sequence: CASSRRQVYGYTF.

This chain connects TRBV6-6 to TRBJ2-5; D gene ambiguous. Germline V gene sequence: CDR1 MNHNY, CDR2 SVGAGI (reference sequence). There are 14 residues in the CDR3. The V and J ends lost 5 bases and 5 bases respectively, with 15 bases between them. The CDR3 coding sequence is TGTGCCAGCAGTGAAACAAGGACCCACGAGACCCAGTACTTC. It translates to CASSETRTHETQYF.

This clonotype came up once. The chain is built from TRBV10-3 and TRBJ2-5; the match to TRBD2 covers 13 bases. CDR3 length: 15 residues. The V segment lost 2 bases and the J segment 11 bases; nucleotides outside the gene matches: 8. Germline CDR1 ENHRY, CDR2 SYGVKD. The CDR3 protein is CAISEGTSGTQEQYF. The CDR3 DNA reads as TGTGCCATCAGTGAGGGGACTAGCGGGACTCAGGAGCAGTACTTC.